This entry lists 8 T cell receptor beta chains sequenced from one sample in a study of identical twins. Using its own MiXCR run on the 5' RACE reads, TCRdb lists one record per CDR3 protein. The sample lists 300,000 to 400,000 distinct CDR3 sequences, approximately 13% occurring once. These same records also appear under a second study, on yellow fever vaccine responses in identical twins.

What was sequenced was CD8+ T cells sorted from blood. These receptors all come from a woman between 18 and 30 years old in good health.

CDR3 region: CSATRADTQYF. CDR3 nucleotides: TGCAGTGCTACTAGAGCTGATACGCAGTATTTT. The chain joins TRBV20-1 to TRBJ2-3, with D unresolved. Germline-derived CDR1 and CDR2 are DFQATT and SNEGSKA (reference sequence). Between the trimmed V and J ends, which lost 4 bases and 6 bases, there was a span of 8 bases. This CDR3 region has 11 residues.

This clonotype was seen a handful of times. The J gene is TRBJ2-1, the V gene TRBV2, with D perhaps TRBD1 (6 bases). Germline V CDR1 and CDR2: SNHLY, FYNNEI. V dropped 6 bases and J dropped 4 bases, with 13 bases sitting between them. The CDR3 consists of 14 residues. The CDR3 bases are TGTGCCAGCAGCTCTACCGACAGGTACAATGAGCAGTTCTTC. It encodes CASSSTDRYNEQFF.

In its sample, this clonotype was seen a few times. The chain carries TRBV5-1 and TRBJ2-5; maybe TRBD2 (7 bases). The germline V gene has CDR1 SGHRS and CDR2 YFSETQ. Trimming stripped 2 bases from V and 4 bases from J, with 15 bases between. The CDR3 is 15 residues long. CDR3 sequence (DNA): TGCGCCAGCAGCTTAGGTGGGGGGGCCGGAGAGACCCAGTACTTC. Its protein is CASSLGGGAGETQYF.

This clonotype was counted a few times. The chain uses TRBV2 and TRBJ2-3, with 8 bases identical to TRBD2. CDR3 length equals 16 residues. From germline, CDR1 is SNHLY and CDR2 FYNNEI. Losses at the gene ends were 2 bases for V and 3 bases for J; bases not matched to a gene: 7. CDR3 nucleotide sequence: TGTGCCAGCAGTGAAAGATTAGCGGGACCGACAGATACGCAGTATTTT. Its translation: CASSERLAGPTDTQYF.

This chain links TRBV10-1 with TRBJ2-3; 8 bases match TRBD1. This CDR3 is built from 13 residues. The germline V gene has CDR1 WNHNN and CDR2 SYGVQD (reference sequence). V was clipped by 9 bases and J by 6 bases; unmatched bases: 8. The CDR3 region has the DNA TGCGCCAGGGGGACAGGAGTGAGGGATACGCAGTATTTT. This sequence encodes CARGTGVRDTQYF.

This clonotype turned up a few times. The chain carries TRBV14 and TRBJ2-1, with 9 bases fitting TRBD1. Germline CDR1 is SGHDN and CDR2 is FVKESK. V trimming: 5 bases; J trimming: 5 bases; junction bases outside the gene matches: 7. The CDR3 consists of 15 residues. The CDR3, as DNA: TGTGCCAGCAGCATGCCCCGGGACAGGGACAATGAGCAGTTCTTC. This encodes CASSMPRDRDNEQFF.

This clonotype has just a few counts. This chain uses TRBV7-9 with TRBJ2-3, with no clear D. V was cut by 5 bases and J by 2 bases, with 14 bases left in between. The CDR3 covers 15 residues. Germline CDR1 and CDR2: SEHNR and FQNEAQ (reference sequence). The CDR3 region has the DNA TGTGCCAGCAGCCCCCGAGAAGGGCACACAGATACGCAGTATTTT. Residues: CASSPREGHTDTQYF. Complete variable domain (other parts from reference TRBV7-9 and TRBJ2-3): DTGVSQNPRHKITKRGQNVTFRCDPISEHNRLYWYRQTLGQGPEFLTYFQNEAQLEKSRLLSDRFSAERPKGSFSTLEIQRTEQGDSAMYLCASSPREGHTDTQYFGPGTRLTVL.

This clonotype was detected a few times. V gene TRBV9 combines with J gene TRBJ2-1; perhaps TRBD2 as D (5 bases). This CDR3 spans 15 amino acids. Germline V gene sequence: CDR1 SGDLS, CDR2 YYNGEE. Trimming took 0 bases from V and 0 from J, leaving 7 bases between them. The DNA for the CDR3 is TGTGCCAGCAGCGTAGTGGGGAGCTCCTACAATGAGCAGTTCTTC. Amino acid sequence: CASSVVGSSYNEQFF.